In its sample, the clone carrying this TCR beta chain was seen many times. These data belong to a study of regulatory T cells in long-lasting Graves disease. Per the germline V gene, CDR1 is SNHLY and CDR2 is FYNNEI. V gave up 5 bases and J gave up 8 bases, with 15 bases separating them. The CDR3 runs 14 residues. Time point specified: newly diagnosed GD, antithyroid drugs for less than 3 months. From RNA extracted from PBMCs, the TCR library was made. Diagnoses of Graves' disease were made by American Thyroid Association guidelines. Construction of TCR beta libraries relied on iRepertoire HTBI primers and on Arm-PCR targeting CDR3 regions. TCRdb passed the multiplex PCR reads through MiXCR, listing each CDR3 protein once. The sample consists of about 350,000 distinct CDR3 sequences, over 15% of them appearing once. Another study also made use of these data, one on T cells in Graves' hyperthyroidism and ophthalmopathy. Per that study: The primer set for the first-round RT-PCR of the TCR CDR3 was HTBI. Also found in blood were most expanded thyroid clonotypes above 0.001.

The rearrangement joins TRBV2 to TRBJ1-4, with a possible D match to TRBD1 (6 bases). The input for sequencing was peripheral blood mononuclear cells (PBMCs), taken at new diagnosis, from a patient treated with antithyroid drugs. This TCR came from a man aged 40-49 years with Graves disease. Written as DNA, the CDR3 is TGTGCCAGCAGTAAGGGCAGGGGCGGCGAAAAACTGTTTTTT. Translating it yields CASSKGRGGEKLFF.